The 23 T cell receptor beta chains listed next were all sequenced from one sample in a study of regulatory T cells in long-lasting Graves disease (dated by TCRdb to the early 2020s). The sample's time point label, in plain terms: newly diagnosed GD, antithyroid drugs for less than 3 months. For both TCR sequencing and RNA sequencing, RNA was extracted from PBMCs in TRIzol. Library prep was done by multiplex PCR. The instrument given in TCRdb is Illumina HiSeq 4000. To build TCR beta libraries, CDR3 regions were amplified by Arm-PCR using iRepertoire HTBI primers. TCRdb handled the public reads itself, with Q25 trimming in fastp and clone calling in MiXCR, and kept productive beta chains. Identical CDR3 proteins give one entry, which carries the most common genes and DNA. The sample records about half a million distinct CDR3 sequences, more than 10% of which are singletons. The ten biggest clones cover about 8.3% of the sample.

The same specimen was also included in a second study, on T cells in Graves' hyperthyroidism and ophthalmopathy.

Sequencing was performed on peripheral blood mononuclear cells (PBMCs), taken at new diagnosis, from a patient treated with antithyroid drugs. The receptor source for this set is a woman aged 25-40 years with Graves disease. Donor details come from another sample of the same person, matched by shared clones.

This clonotype was observed a handful of times. V is TRBV7-9 and J is TRBJ1-2; weak D call: TRBD1 (5 bases). CDR1 and CDR2 from the germline V gene are SEHNR and FQNEAQ (reference sequence). The V and J ends lost 5 bases and 4 bases respectively, with 11 bases between them. This CDR3 contains 13 residues. In DNA, the CDR3 is TGTGCCAGCAGCCCATCAGGGTCCTATGGCTACACCTTC. It encodes CASSPSGSYGYTF.

Worth noting for this clonotype: One base away lies a much larger clone, so this may be a sequencing read error. The chain uses TRBV6-5 and TRBJ2-5; D possibly uses TRBD1 or TRBD2 (6 bases each). Looked up from germline, CDR1 is MNHEY and CDR2 is SVGAGI. The CDR3 sequence is 13 residues long. CDR3 protein: CASGYAGGQTQYF. The CDR3 region has the DNA TGTGCCAGCGGTTACGCCGGGGGCCAGACCCAGTACTTC.

This clonotype was found many times. The chain carries TRBV30 and TRBJ2-5; D possibly corresponds to TRBD2 (6 bases). CDR3 size: 14 residues. The germline CDR1 and CDR2 sequences are GTSNPN and SVGIG (reference sequence). Between the trimmed V and J ends, which lost 2 bases and 4 bases, there was a span of 14 bases. CDR3 DNA sequence: TGTGCCTGGAGTATTGTTAGCGGAGGAGAGACCCAGTACTTC. It specifies CAWSIVSGGETQYF.

This clonotype occurred many times. The gene calls are TRBV20-1 and TRBJ2-4; TRBD2 agrees at 9 bases. This CDR3 is 19 amino acids long. J gave up 7 bases and V 2 bases, and 21 bases lay outside the gene matches. Per germline, CDR1 DFQATT and CDR2 SNEGSKA (reference sequence). The CDR3 coding sequence is TGCAGTGCTAGATGGGCCTCCGGGACTAGCTCCAAAGGGGGGAACATTCAGTACTTC. Translating gives CSARWASGTSSKGGNIQYF.

The genes are TRBV2 and TRBJ2-7; D might be TRBD1 (6 bases). CDR1 and CDR2 (germline): SNHLY, FYNNEI. CDR3 length: 15 amino acids. The ends were cut back, 6 bases at V and 0 bases at J, with 15 bases in the middle. The chain's CDR3 is CASRDRRKSSYEQYF. CDR3 coding DNA: TGTGCCAGCAGGGACAGAAGGAAAAGCTCCTACGAGCAGTACTTC.

This clonotype was observed a few times. V is TRBV27 and J is TRBJ2-7; D is uncertain. The CDR3 covers 11 residues. CDR1 and CDR2 from the germline V gene are MNHEY and SMNVEV (reference sequence). With 7 bases removed from V and 9 bases from J, the gap between germline ends came to 13 bases. CDR3: CASTASAVQYF. The CDR3, as DNA: TGTGCCAGCACCGCATCGGCGGTGCAGTACTTC.

This clonotype was found many times. The rearrangement joins TRBV28 to TRBJ2-7; perhaps TRBD2 as D (6 bases). CDR1 and CDR2 from the germline V gene are MDHEN and SYDVKM. The germline V and J ends were trimmed by 9 bases and 3 bases, with 12 bases remaining between them. The CDR3 contains 12 residues. The CDR3, as DNA: TGTGCCAGTGGGGGGTCAGGCTACGAGCAGTACTTC. It codes for CASGGSGYEQYF.

About this clonotype: This could be a read error, since a much larger clone is one nucleotide away. This chain joins TRBV19 and TRBJ1-5; 9 bases agree with TRBD1. V shed 4 bases, J shed 3 bases, and the junction held 4 bases outside the gene matches. CDR1 and CDR2 from the germline V gene are LNHDA and SQIVND (reference sequence). The CDR3 runs to 15 residues. The CDR3 protein is CASSTGTGYNQPQHF. The DNA of the CDR3 is TGTGCCAGTAGTACCGGGACAGGGTACAATCAGCCCCAGCATTTT.

The CDR3 here is CASSYSRRTEKLFF. CDR3 DNA: TGTGCCAGCAGTTACTCGAGGAGGACAGAAAAACTGTTTTTT. V and J are TRBV6-6 and TRBJ1-4; D perhaps matches TRBD1 (5 bases). CDR1 is MNHNY, CDR2 SVGAGI, per germline (reference sequence). The CDR3 has 14 amino acids. Trimming took off 0 bases at V and 8 bases at J, with 10 bases between the two ends.

The chain combines TRBV25-1 with TRBJ1-2; perhaps TRBD1 as D (5 bases). The CDR3 has 14 residues. Germline V gene sequence: CDR1 MGHDK, CDR2 SYGVNS. Deletions cut 5 bases from V and 8 bases from J, with 18 bases between. The DNA for the CDR3 is TGTGCCAGCAGTTCAACCGGGACCGGGCCGGGCTACACCTTC. Protein sequence: CASSSTGTGPGYTF.

V and J are TRBV18 and TRBJ2-5; D is unresolved. The CDR3 has 15 residues. Trimming took 3 bases from V and 1 from J, leaving 12 bases between them. From germline, CDR1 is KGHSH and CDR2 LQKENI. The CDR3 spells CASSPAQSAQETQYF. Written as DNA, the CDR3 is TGTGCCAGCTCACCCGCGCAATCCGCCCAAGAGACCCAGTACTTC.

Many counts were recorded for this clonotype. The chain couples TRBV3-1 to TRBJ2-7; the D gene is possibly TRBD2 (6 bases). With 4 bases removed from V and 7 bases from J, the gap between germline ends came to 11 bases. The CDR3 covers 12 residues. Germline CDR1 LGHDT, CDR2 YNNKEL (reference sequence). The CDR3, as DNA: TGTGCCAGCAGCCCCGGGACTCCGGAGCAGTACTTC. Protein: CASSPGTPEQYF.

In its sample, this clonotype was seen many times. The chain carries TRBV11-2 and TRBJ2-7; a weak D match, TRBD1 (7 bases). Germline CDR1 reads SGHAT; CDR2 reads FQNNGV. This CDR3 spans 16 amino acids. V lost 1 base and J lost 6, with 19 bases in between. Written as DNA, the CDR3 is TGTGCCAGCAGCTTAGTCTTTACTAGCAGGGGGAGCGAGCAGTACTTC. It translates to CASSLVFTSRGSEQYF.

The chain has TRBV19 and TRBJ2-4; 11 bases agree with TRBD1. CDR1 LNHDA and CDR2 SQIVND come from the germline V gene (reference sequence). The ends lost 5 bases at V and 3 bases at J; junction bases unmatched: 3. The CDR3 runs to 15 residues. CDR3 DNA: TGTGCCAGTAGTTTGGGACAGGGGGGCAAAAACATTCAGTACTTC. It codes for CASSLGQGGKNIQYF.

There are many counts of this clonotype. The CDR3 region is CASPSGRLNEQYF. The CDR3, as DNA: TGTGCCAGCCCTAGCGGACGGTTAAACGAGCAGTACTTC. This chain links TRBV7-3 with TRBJ2-7, with 7 bases aligning to TRBD2. The trim removed 8 bases at V and 5 bases at J, leaving 9 bases unmatched. In germline, CDR1 is SGHTA, CDR2 FQGTGA. The CDR3 has 13 amino acids.

This clonotype has ten or more counts. V is TRBV2 and J is TRBJ2-5; 8 bases are a match to TRBD2. Germline V gene data show CDR1 as SNHLY and CDR2 as FYNNEI. The length of the CDR3 is 15 residues. J gave up 5 bases and V 8 bases, and 13 bases lay outside the gene matches. CDR3 DNA sequence: TGTGCCAGCTCCCCCCGCGGGGGGCCGGGGGAGACCCAGTACTTC. Its translation is CASSPRGGPGETQYF.

This clonotype showed up just a few times. This chain uses TRBV24-1 with TRBJ2-2; the match to TRBD1 covers 8 bases. Looked up from germline, CDR1 is KGHDR and CDR2 is SFDVKD. After removal of 4 bases from V and 4 bases from J, the junction contained 1 base not matched to a gene. The CDR3 sequence is 14 residues long. The CDR3: CATSDGQGTGELFF. The CDR3 bases are TGTGCCACCAGTGACGGACAGGGCACCGGGGAGCTGTTTTTT.

This clonotype was picked up a small number of times. V usage is TRBV20-1 and J usage is TRBJ1-2; weak D call: TRBD1 (5 bases). V was shortened by 3 bases and J by 0 bases, with 20 bases between the two germline ends. The CDR3 length is 17 residues. Germline CDR1 reads DFQATT; CDR2 reads SNEGSKA (reference sequence). CDR3 nucleotide sequence: TGCAGTGCTAGGTCACCAGGGAGTGATAGCGCTAACTATGGCTACACCTTC. Amino acids: CSARSPGSDSANYGYTF.

Ten or more counts support this clonotype. The V and J genes are TRBV7-2 and TRBJ2-1, with unresolved D. Germline V gene sequence: CDR1 SGHTA, CDR2 FQGNSA. This CDR3 region has 14 residues. V was pared by 1 base and J by 8 bases, with 12 bases between. This CDR3 is CASSLVQLVDEQFF. In DNA form, the CDR3 reads TGTGCCAGCAGCTTAGTCCAGTTAGTAGATGAGCAGTTCTTC.

This clonotype was detected ten times or more. The chain couples TRBV7-9 to TRBJ2-7, with a tentative D call TRBD2 (5 bases). CDR3 length equals 14 residues. Trimming pared 4 bases from V and 7 bases from J, leaving 17 bases between. In germline, CDR1 is SEHNR, CDR2 FQNEAQ (reference sequence). CDR3 amino acids: CASSSTAIGGEQYF. The CDR3 coding sequence is TGTGCCAGCAGCTCCACAGCTATAGGAGGAGAGCAGTACTTC.

This clonotype was picked up many times. V is TRBV7-2 and J is TRBJ2-5; 9 bases match TRBD2. The CDR3 runs to 15 residues. Germline V gene data show CDR1 as SGHTA and CDR2 as FQGNSA. V shed 3 bases, J shed 3 bases, and the junction held 5 bases outside the gene matches. CDR3 loop: CASSFYGGREETQYF. Here the CDR3 DNA reads TGTGCCAGCAGCTTTTATGGCGGGAGGGAAGAGACCCAGTACTTC.

This clonotype was counted between two and nine times. This chain connects TRBV30 to TRBJ1-6; D gene ambiguous. Trimming cost V 7 bases and J 0 bases, with 10 bases left between them. The germline CDR1 and CDR2 sequences are GTSNPN and SVGIG (reference sequence). The CDR3 has 14 residues. Written as DNA, the CDR3 is TGTGCCTCGGAGGGTAGCTCCTATAATTCACCCCTCCACTTT. It is translated as CASEGSSYNSPLHF. The full variable domain, with the rest looked up from reference TRBV30 and TRBJ1-6, is SQTIHQWPATLVQPVGSPLSLECTVEGTSNPNLYWYRQAAGRGLQLLFYSVGIGQISSEVPQNLSASRPQDRQFILSSKKLLLSDSGFYLCASEGSSYNSPLHFGNGTRLTVT.

This clonotype was recorded a few times. A junction boundary mismatches the germline segment, possibly from a read error. CDR3 sequence: CASNLLGDSNQPQHF. CDR3 DNA: TGTGCCAGCAATTTATTGGGGGATAGCAATCAGCCCCAGCATTTT. The chain carries TRBV12-3 or TRBV12-4 and TRBJ1-5; possible D gene TRBD1, 5 bases. The CDR3 extends over 15 amino acids.